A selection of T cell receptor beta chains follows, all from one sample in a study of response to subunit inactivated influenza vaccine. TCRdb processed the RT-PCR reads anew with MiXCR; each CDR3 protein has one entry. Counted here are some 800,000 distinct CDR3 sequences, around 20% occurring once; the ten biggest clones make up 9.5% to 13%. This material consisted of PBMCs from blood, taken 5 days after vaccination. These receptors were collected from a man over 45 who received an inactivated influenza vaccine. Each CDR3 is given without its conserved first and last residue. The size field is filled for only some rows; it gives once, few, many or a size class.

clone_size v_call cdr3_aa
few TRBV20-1 SASPGGLATQY
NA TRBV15 ATSPEGPYEQY
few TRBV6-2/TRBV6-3 ASSLRGTGFRTFEAF
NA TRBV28 ASGRQGGLNEQY
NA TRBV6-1 ASSEIAGWTGYNEQF
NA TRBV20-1 SASPPGRSYEQY
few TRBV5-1 ASSETRETQY
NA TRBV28 ASSWTSGSSYNEQF
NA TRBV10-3 AISEATGPTDTQY
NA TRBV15 ATSIRDYNEQF